This T cell receptor beta chain was captured in a study of technical replicates of blood from a handful of donors (dated by TCRdb to 2017 to 2019). About this clone: Its antigen remains unidentified. No per-base quality is available; no much larger clone lies one base away.

The CDR3 measures 17 amino acids from cysteine to phenylalanine. CDR3 DNA is the only sequence kept; it has 51 bases, read in frame from the first base. To prepare the library, the immunoSEQ multiplex PCR assay was applied. The clones in this table, taken by TCRdb from immuneACCESS, are in-frame only. Not every clone is retained; where verified, under half of the shortfall comes from an unresolved V gene, and the cause of the rest is unknown. Here the sample has around 67,000 clones; approximately 92% occur a single time. The biggest ten clones account for approximately 0.34% of the sample. The sequence was obtained from a human donor in good health. Recombination connected TRBV21-1 to TRBJ2-7; TRBD1 reflects the table's D call only, with no check against the DNA. TRBV21-1 is a listed pseudogene. Sequencing used T cells isolated from PBMCs. CDR3 protein: CASSKKGDREVIHEQYF. Read as DNA, the sequence is TGTGCCAGCAGCAAAAAGGGTGACAGGGAAGTCATTCACGAGCAGTACTTC.